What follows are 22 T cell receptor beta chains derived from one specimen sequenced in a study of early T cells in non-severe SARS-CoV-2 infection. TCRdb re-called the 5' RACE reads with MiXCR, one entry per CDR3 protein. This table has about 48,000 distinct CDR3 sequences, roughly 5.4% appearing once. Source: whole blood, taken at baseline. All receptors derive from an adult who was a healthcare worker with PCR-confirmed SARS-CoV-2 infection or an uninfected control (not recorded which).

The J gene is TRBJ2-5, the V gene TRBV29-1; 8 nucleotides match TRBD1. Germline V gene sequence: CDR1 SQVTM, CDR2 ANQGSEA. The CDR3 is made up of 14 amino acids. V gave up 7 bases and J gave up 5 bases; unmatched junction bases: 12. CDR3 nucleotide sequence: TGCAGCGCCGATGCCCCAGGGGGCTACGAGACCCAGTACTTC. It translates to CSADAPGGYETQYF.

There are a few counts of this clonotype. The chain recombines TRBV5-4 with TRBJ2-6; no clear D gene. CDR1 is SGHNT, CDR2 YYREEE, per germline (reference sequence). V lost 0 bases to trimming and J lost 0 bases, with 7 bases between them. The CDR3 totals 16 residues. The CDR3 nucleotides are TGTGCCAGCAGCTTGGGTGAGGCCTCTGGGGCCAACGTCCTGACTTTC. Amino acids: CASSLGEASGANVLTF.

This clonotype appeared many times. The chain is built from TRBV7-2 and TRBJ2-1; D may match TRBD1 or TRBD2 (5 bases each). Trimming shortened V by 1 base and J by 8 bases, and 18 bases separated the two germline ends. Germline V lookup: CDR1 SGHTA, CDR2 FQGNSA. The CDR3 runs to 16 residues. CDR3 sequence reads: CASSLVGRASGDEQFF. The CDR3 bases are TGTGCCAGCAGCTTAGTAGGCAGGGCCTCCGGGGATGAGCAGTTCTTC.

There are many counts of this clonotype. Here the CDR3 reads CASSPLGGRGNEQYF. The DNA of the CDR3 is TGTGCCAGCAGTCCGCTGGGCGGGAGAGGGAACGAGCAGTACTTC. The chain combines TRBV28 with TRBJ2-7; 7 bases are a match to TRBD2. CDR1 and CDR2 (germline): MDHEN, SYDVKM. Losses at the gene ends were 5 bases for V and 5 bases for J; bases not matched to a gene: 12. The CDR3 length is 15 residues.

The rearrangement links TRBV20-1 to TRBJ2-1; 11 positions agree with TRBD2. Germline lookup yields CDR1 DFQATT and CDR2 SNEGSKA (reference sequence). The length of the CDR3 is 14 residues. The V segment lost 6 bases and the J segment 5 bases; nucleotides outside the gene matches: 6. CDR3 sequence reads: CSAPGTSGNNEQFF. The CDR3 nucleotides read TGCAGTGCCCCGGGGACTAGCGGAAACAATGAGCAGTTCTTC.

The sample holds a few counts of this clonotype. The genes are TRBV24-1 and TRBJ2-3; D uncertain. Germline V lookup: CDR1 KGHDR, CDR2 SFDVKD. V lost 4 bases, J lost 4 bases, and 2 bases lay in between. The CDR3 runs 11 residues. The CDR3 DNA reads TGTGCCACCAGTGACCCAGATACGCAGTATTTT. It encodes CATSDPDTQYF.

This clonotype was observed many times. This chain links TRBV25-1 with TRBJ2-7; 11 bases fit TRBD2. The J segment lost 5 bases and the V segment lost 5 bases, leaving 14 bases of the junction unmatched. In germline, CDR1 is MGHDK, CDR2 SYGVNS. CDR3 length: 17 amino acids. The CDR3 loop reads CASSPGLAGGNLHEQYF. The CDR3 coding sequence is TGTGCCAGCAGTCCCGGGCTAGCGGGAGGAAATCTCCACGAGCAGTACTTC.

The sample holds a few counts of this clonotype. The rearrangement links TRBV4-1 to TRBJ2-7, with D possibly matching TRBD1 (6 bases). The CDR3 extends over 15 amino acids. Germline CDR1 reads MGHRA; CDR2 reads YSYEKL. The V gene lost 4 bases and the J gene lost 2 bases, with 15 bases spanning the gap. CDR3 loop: CASSRERGTPYEQYF. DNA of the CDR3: TGCGCCAGCAGCCGAGAAAGGGGGACCCCCTACGAGCAGTACTTC.

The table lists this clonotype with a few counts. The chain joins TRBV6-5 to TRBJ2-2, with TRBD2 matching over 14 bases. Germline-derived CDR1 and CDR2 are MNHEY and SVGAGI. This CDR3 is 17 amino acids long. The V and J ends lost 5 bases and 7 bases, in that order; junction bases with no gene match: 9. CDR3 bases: TGTGCCAGCAGTAGAAAAGGACTAGCGGGAGGTGTCGGGGAGCTGTTTTTT. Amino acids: CASSRKGLAGGVGELFF.

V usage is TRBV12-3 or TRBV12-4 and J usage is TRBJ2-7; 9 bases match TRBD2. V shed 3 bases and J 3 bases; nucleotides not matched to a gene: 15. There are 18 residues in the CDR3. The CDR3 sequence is CASSLQGRAASGNYEQYF. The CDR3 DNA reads TGTGCCAGCAGTTTGCAGGGTCGAGCGGCTAGCGGGAACTACGAGCAGTACTTC.

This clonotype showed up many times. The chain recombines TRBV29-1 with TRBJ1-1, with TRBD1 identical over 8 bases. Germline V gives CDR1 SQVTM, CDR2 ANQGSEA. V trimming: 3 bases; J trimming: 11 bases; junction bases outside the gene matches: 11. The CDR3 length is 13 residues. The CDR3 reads CSVELNRGARAFF. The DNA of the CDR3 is TGCAGCGTTGAGCTAAACAGGGGGGCGAGGGCTTTCTTT.

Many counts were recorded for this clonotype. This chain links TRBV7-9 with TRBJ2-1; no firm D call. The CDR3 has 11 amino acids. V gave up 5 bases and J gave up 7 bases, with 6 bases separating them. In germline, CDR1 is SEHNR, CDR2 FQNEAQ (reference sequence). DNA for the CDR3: TGTGCCAGCAGCAATAAGAATGAGCAGTTCTTC. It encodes CASSNKNEQFF.

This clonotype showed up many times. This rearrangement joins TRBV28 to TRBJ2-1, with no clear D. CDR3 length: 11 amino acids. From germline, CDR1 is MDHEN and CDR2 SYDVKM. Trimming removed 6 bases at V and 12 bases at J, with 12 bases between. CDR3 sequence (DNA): TGTGCCAGCAGCCGAAGGGCTGGGCAGTTCTTC. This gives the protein CASSRRAGQFF.

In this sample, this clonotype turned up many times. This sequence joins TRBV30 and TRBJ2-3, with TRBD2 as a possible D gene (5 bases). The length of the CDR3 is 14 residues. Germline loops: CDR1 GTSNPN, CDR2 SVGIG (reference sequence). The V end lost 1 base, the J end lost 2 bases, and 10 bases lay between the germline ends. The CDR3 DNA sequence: TGTGCCTGGAGTGCGAACGGGGTCACAGATACGCAGTATTTT. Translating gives CAWSANGVTDTQYF.

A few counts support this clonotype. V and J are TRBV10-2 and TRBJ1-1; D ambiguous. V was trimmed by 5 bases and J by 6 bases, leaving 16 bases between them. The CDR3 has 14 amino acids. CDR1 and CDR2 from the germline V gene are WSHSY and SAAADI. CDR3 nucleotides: TGCGCCAGCAGTCCGTCCATTGATTCATCTGAAGCTTTCTTT. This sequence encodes CASSPSIDSSEAFF.

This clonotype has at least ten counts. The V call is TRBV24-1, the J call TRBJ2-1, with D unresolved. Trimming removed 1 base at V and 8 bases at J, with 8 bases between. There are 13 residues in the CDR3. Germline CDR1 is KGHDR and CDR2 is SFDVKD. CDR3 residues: CATSDFSSDEQFF. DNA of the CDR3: TGTGCCACCAGTGATTTTTCATCCGATGAGCAGTTCTTC.

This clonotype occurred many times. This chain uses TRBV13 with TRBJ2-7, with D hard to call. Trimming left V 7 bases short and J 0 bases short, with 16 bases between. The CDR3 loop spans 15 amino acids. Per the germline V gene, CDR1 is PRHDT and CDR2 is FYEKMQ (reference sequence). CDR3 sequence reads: CASTSVGGSSYEQYF. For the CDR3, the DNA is TGTGCCAGCACCTCTGTAGGCGGCAGCTCCTACGAGCAGTACTTC.

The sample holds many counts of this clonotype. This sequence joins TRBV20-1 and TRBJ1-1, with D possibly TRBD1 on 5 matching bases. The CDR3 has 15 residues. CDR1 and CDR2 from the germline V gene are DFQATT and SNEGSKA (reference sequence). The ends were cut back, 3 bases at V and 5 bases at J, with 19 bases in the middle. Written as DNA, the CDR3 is TGCAGTGCTAGTTCTTTTGGTGGGGGATATACTGAAGCTTTCTTT. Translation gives CSASSFGGGYTEAFF.

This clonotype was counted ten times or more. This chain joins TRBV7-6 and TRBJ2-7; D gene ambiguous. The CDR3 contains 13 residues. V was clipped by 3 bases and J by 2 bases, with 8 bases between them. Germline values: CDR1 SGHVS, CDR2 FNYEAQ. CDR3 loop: CASSLEPTYEQYF. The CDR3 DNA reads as TGTGCCAGCAGCTTGGAACCCACCTACGAGCAGTACTTC.

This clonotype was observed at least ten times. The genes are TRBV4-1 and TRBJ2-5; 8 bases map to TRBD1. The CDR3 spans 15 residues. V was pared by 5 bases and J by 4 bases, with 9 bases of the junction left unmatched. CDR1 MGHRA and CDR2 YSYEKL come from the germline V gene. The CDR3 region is CASSSRTGGLETQYF. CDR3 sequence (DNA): TGCGCCAGCAGCAGTCGCACAGGGGGATTAGAGACCCAGTACTTC.

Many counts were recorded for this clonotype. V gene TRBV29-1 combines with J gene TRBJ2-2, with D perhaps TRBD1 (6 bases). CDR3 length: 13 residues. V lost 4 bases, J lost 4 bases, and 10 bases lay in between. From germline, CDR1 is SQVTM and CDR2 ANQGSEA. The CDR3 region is CSVGLGGTGELFF. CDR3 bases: TGCAGCGTTGGGTTAGGGGGCACCGGGGAGCTGTTTTTT.

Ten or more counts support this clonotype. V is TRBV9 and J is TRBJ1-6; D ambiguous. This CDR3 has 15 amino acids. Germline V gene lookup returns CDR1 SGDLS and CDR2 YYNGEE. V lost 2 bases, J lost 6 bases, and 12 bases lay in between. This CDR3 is CASSVGQQSNSPLHF. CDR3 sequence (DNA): TGTGCCAGCAGCGTCGGTCAACAGAGTAATTCACCCCTCCACTTT. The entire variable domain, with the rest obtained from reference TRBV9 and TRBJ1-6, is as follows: DSGVTQTPKHLITATGQRVTLRCSPRSGDLSVYWYQQSLDQGLQFLIQYYNGEERAKGNILERFSAQQFPDLHSELNLSSLELGDSALYFCASSVGQQSNSPLHFGNGTRLTVT.